This TCR beta chain appears in the sequencing data of a study of neoadjuvant anti-PD-1 for oral cavity cancer. Trimming pared 6 bases from V and 6 bases from J, leaving 14 bases between. The CDR3 extends over 13 amino acids. Germline V gene sequence: CDR1 SNHLY, CDR2 FYNNEI. Assay used: immunoSEQ multiplex PCR; TCRdb lists only in-frame clones, some missing. This sample has roughly 34,000 clones; around nine tenths occur once, and the top ten carry 3.5%. The study's findings and limits: PBMC Gini-index clonality exceeded responders' in non-responders post-nivolumab.

The patients had HPV-negative, locally advanced oral cavity squamous cell carcinoma. Of note for this clone: The antigen remains undetermined.

This specimen was PBMCs, taken before nivolumab (anti-PD-1) treatment. The chain links TRBV2 to TRBJ1-2, with D tentatively TRBD1 (6 bases). The TCR sequence derives from a person aged 35-79 years with oral cavity squamous cell carcinoma. CDR3: CASRTDSWDGYTF. The CDR3 DNA follows: TGTGCCAGCAGAACGGACAGTTGGGATGGCTACACCTTC.